This T cell receptor beta chain is drawn from a study of blood T cell repertoires in COVID-19. As for the study in general: From the United States, Italy and Spain came samples of acute and convalescent COVID-19. Sources were T cells, B-cell-depleted T cells, or PBMCs; the material itself was cDNA or gDNA.

This CDR3 contains 14 residues. Per germline, CDR1 SGHVS and CDR2 FQNEAQ. Trimming took off 0 bases at V and 8 bases at J, with 13 bases between the two ends. Clones were read by immunoSEQ multiplex PCR, and TCRdb kept only the in-frame ones, dropping some. Among roughly 97,000 clones listed, about nine tenths were seen once. This clonotype was sampled from a man aged 50 to 60 with acute or convalescent COVID-19. The V gene is TRBV7-8, the J gene TRBJ1-2; D is possibly TRBD1 (5 bases). Sequencing was carried out using peripheral blood. The CDR3 region is CASSLAGPGGGYTF. In DNA form, the CDR3 reads TGTGCCAGCAGCTTAGCGGGACCGGGAGGCGGCTACACCTTC.